Shown below are 21 T cell receptor beta chains from a single sample sequenced in a study of control samples from healthy donors and cancer patients (dated by TCRdb to 2020 to 2021). The library relied on the immunoSEQ multiplex PCR assay. TCRdb took this table from immuneACCESS and kept in-frame rearrangements with V and J called. Such tables lack part of the clones; where checked against another copy, unresolved V genes explain under half of the gap, and the rest is unexplained. This sample lists over 80,000 clones; roughly 83% were detected once. The biggest ten clones account for 10% to 13% of the sample. The sequenced sample consisted of blood. Receptors were obtained from a woman aged 25 to 39 in good health.

The chain has TRBV14 and TRBJ2-5, with D perhaps TRBD1 (5 bases). Between the trimmed V and J ends, which lost 4 bases and 2 bases, there was a span of 14 bases. Germline V gene lookup returns CDR1 SGHDN and CDR2 FVKESK. The length of the CDR3 is 15 residues. As DNA, the CDR3 is TGTGCCAGCAGCCCGACAGCACGAAGTCAAGAGACCCAGTACTTC. Translation: CASSPTARSQETQYF.

V gene TRBV4-3 combines with J gene TRBJ1-1; D ambiguous. CDR1 is LGHNA and CDR2 is YSLEER in the germline V gene. The length of the CDR3 is 11 residues. V lost 1 base, J lost 7 bases, and 4 bases lay in between. CDR3 in DNA: TGCGCCAGCAGCCAAGGTATTGAAGCTTTCTTT. Residues: CASSQGIEAFF.

The rearrangement uses TRBV6-6 and TRBJ1-5; D is unresolved. Germline V CDR1 and CDR2: MNHNY, SVGAGI (reference sequence). The germline V and J ends were trimmed by 7 bases and 0 bases, with 16 bases remaining between them. This CDR3 comprises 16 residues. CDR3 nucleotide sequence: TGTGCCAGCAAGGAAGCGGTCGGTGTTAGCAATCAGCCCCAGCATTTT. Amino acids: CASKEAVGVSNQPQHF.

V is TRBV3-1 (or the pseudogene TRBV3-2) and J is TRBJ1-1; D call uncertain. With 7 bases removed from V and 1 base from J, the gap between germline ends came to 10 bases. The CDR3 totals 13 residues. CDR1 is LGHDT and CDR2 is YNNKEL in the germline V gene (reference sequence). CDR3 loop: CASKEGRNTEAFF. The CDR3 bases are TGTGCCAGCAAGGAAGGGAGGAACACTGAAGCTTTCTTT.

The genes are TRBV14 and TRBJ2-7; 10 nucleotides align to TRBD2. Per germline, CDR1 SGHDN and CDR2 FVKESK. J lost 3 bases, V lost 4 bases, and 18 bases had no gene match. This CDR3 spans 19 amino acids. CDR3 amino acids: CASSRTLGESGGVSYEQYF. CDR3 DNA: TGTGCCAGCAGCCGGACCCTTGGGGAAAGCGGGGGGGTCAGCTACGAGCAGTACTTC.

On this clone itself: The sample holds other DNA sequences that translate to the same CDR3. The rearrangement joins TRBV6-6 to TRBJ1-3, with D tentatively TRBD1 (5 bases). Trimming cost V 6 bases and J 1 base, with 10 bases left between them. This CDR3 contains 14 residues. Germline values: CDR1 MNHNY, CDR2 SVGAGI (reference sequence). The CDR3 bases are TGTGCCAGCAGAACAGGTGCATCTGGAAACACCATATATTTT. Translated: CASRTGASGNTIYF.

This clone was detected once. The V call is TRBV10-3, the J call TRBJ2-7; 10 bases align to TRBD1. V shed 4 bases, J shed 2 bases, and the junction held 11 bases outside the gene matches. Germline loops: CDR1 ENHRY, CDR2 SYGVKD. The CDR3 is 17 amino acids. CDR3 amino acids: CAISGAKAGQGPYEQYF. Here the CDR3 DNA reads TGTGCCATCAGTGGAGCCAAAGCGGGACAGGGGCCCTACGAGCAGTACTTC.

There are a few counts of this clone. The gene calls are TRBV2 and TRBJ1-4; D remains unclear. Germline V gene sequence: CDR1 SNHLY, CDR2 FYNNEI. The CDR3 is made up of 16 amino acids. Trimming took off 1 base at V and 4 bases at J, with 13 bases between the two ends. CDR3 DNA: TGTGCCAGCAGTGAAGTGAGCCCTCGATTTAATGAAAAACTGTTTTTT. It translates to CASSEVSPRFNEKLFF.

The chain couples TRBV9 to TRBJ2-7; tentatively, D is TRBD1 (6 bases). With 3 bases removed from V and 2 bases from J, the gap between germline ends came to 15 bases. Germline V lookup: CDR1 SGDLS, CDR2 YYNGEE. The CDR3 is 15 amino acids. The CDR3 DNA reads TGTGCCAGCAGCGCCCACGGGGACACGACCTACGAGCAGTACTTC. This translates into CASSAHGDTTYEQYF. Using reference TRBV9 and TRBJ2-7 for the parts outside the CDR3, the full variable domain is DSGVTQTPKHLITATGQRVTLRCSPRSGDLSVYWYQQSLDQGLQFLIQYYNGEERAKGNILERFSAQQFPDLHSELNLSSLELGDSALYFCASSAHGDTTYEQYFGPGTRLTVT.

The chain links TRBV19 to TRBJ1-5; D is unclear. V gave up 10 bases and J gave up 0 bases, with 16 bases separating them. The length of the CDR3 is 15 residues. Looked up from germline, CDR1 is LNHDA and CDR2 is SQIVND (reference sequence). The CDR3 region is CATKTQRYSNQPQHF. Here the CDR3 DNA reads TGTGCCACCAAGACCCAGCGATATAGCAATCAGCCCCAGCATTTT.

V and J are TRBV6-1 and TRBJ1-3, with D unresolved. Between the trimmed V and J ends, which lost 3 bases and 5 bases, there was a span of 14 bases. Per the germline V gene, CDR1 is MNHNS and CDR2 is SASEGT. The CDR3 is 15 residues long. Here the CDR3 reads CASSEAGINRNTIYF. The CDR3 nucleotides are TGTGCCAGCAGTGAGGCGGGGATCAACAGAAACACCATATATTTT.

V usage is TRBV11-2 and J usage is TRBJ1-3; D is unresolved. V dropped 2 bases and J dropped 2 bases, with 10 bases sitting between them. CDR1 is SGHAT, CDR2 FQNNGV, per germline. The CDR3 runs to 15 residues. CDR3 protein: CASSLNWGAGNTIYF. CDR3 DNA sequence: TGTGCCAGCAGCTTAAACTGGGGAGCTGGAAACACCATATATTTT.

The chain joins TRBV2 to TRBJ2-3; D gene unclear. Deletions cut 3 bases from V and 0 bases from J, with 10 bases between. Germline CDR1 reads SNHLY; CDR2 reads FYNNEI. The CDR3 has 15 residues. CDR3 bases: TGTGCCAGCAGTGACAACCAGTTCAGCACAGATACGCAGTATTTT. It specifies CASSDNQFSTDTQYF.

In DNA form, the CDR3 reads TGTGCCAGCAGCTCCGGGGGGGGGACGATCCAAGAGACCCAGTACTTC. Translation: CASSSGGGTIQETQYF. The genes are TRBV5-4 and TRBJ2-5, with TRBD2 matching over 8 bases. With V trimmed by 3 bases and J by 1 base, 8 bases remained unmatched. The CDR3 sequence is 16 residues long. CDR1 and CDR2 (germline): SGHNT, YYREEE (reference sequence).

This chain connects TRBV21-1 to TRBJ2-3; the table's TRBD2 call for D was not verified on the DNA. TRBV21-1 is a known pseudogene. This CDR3 region has 18 residues. The CDR3 DNA reads as TGTGCCAGCAGCAAGGGGGGGACCCGGGACAACTACACAGATACGCAGTATTTT. Encoded protein: CASSKGGTRDNYTDTQYF.

V gene TRBV7-2 combines with J gene TRBJ2-1, with unresolved D. This CDR3 is built from 14 residues. V was pared by 2 bases and J by 8 bases, with 13 bases between. Germline-derived CDR1 and CDR2 are SGHTA and FQGNSA. CDR3 amino acids: CASSLSPRTHEQFF. The CDR3 DNA follows: TGTGCCAGCAGCTTATCGCCTAGGACGCATGAGCAGTTCTTC.

The J gene is TRBJ1-2, the V gene TRBV29-1; a weak D match, TRBD1 (6 bases). There are 13 residues in the CDR3. Germline V gives CDR1 SQVTM, CDR2 ANQGSEA. V shed 7 bases and J shed 0 bases, with 12 bases lying between them. The CDR3 region has the DNA TGCAGCGCTGGCCGGGACACTAACTATGGCTACACCTTC. Translation gives CSAGRDTNYGYTF.

The gene calls are TRBV3-1 (or the pseudogene TRBV3-2) and TRBJ2-2; D unclear. Germline V lookup: CDR1 LGHDT, CDR2 YNNKEL (reference sequence). The CDR3 length is 15 residues. Deletions cut 4 bases from V and 4 bases from J, with 13 bases between. CDR3 sequence: CASSPTSYGTGELFF. The CDR3 DNA reads TGTGCCAGCAGCCCCACCTCTTATGGCACCGGGGAGCTGTTTTTT.

This chain links TRBV6-5 with TRBJ2-2; unclear D gene. The CDR3 is made up of 10 amino acids. Germline CDR1 reads MNHEY; CDR2 reads SVGAGI. V was shortened by 10 bases and J by 5 bases, with 5 bases between the two germline ends. The CDR3 loop reads CATQTGELFF. In nucleotides, the CDR3 is TGTGCCACCCAAACCGGGGAGCTGTTTTTT.

The chain employs TRBV5-4 and TRBJ2-1; D possibly matches TRBD1 or TRBD2 (6 bases each). V was clipped by 6 bases and J by 0 bases, with 16 bases between them. This CDR3 has 16 residues. Germline values: CDR1 SGHNT, CDR2 YYREEE (reference sequence). The CDR3, as DNA: TGTGCCAGCATCGAAGGGGGGCCTCGCTCCTACAATGAGCAGTTCTTC. Translation gives CASIEGGPRSYNEQFF. Based on the CDR3 plus reference TRBV5-4 and TRBJ2-1, the full variable domain is ETGVTQSPTHLIKTRGQQVTLRCSSQSGHNTVSWYQQALGQGPQFIFQYYREEENGRGNFPPRFSGLQFPNYSSELNVNALELDDSALYLCASIEGGPRSYNEQFFGPGTRLTVL.

CDR3 nucleotides: TGCAGTGCTAGTGAGGGGTATGGGGGCTATGGCTACACCTTC. Translating gives CSASEGYGGYGYTF. The V gene is TRBV20-1, the J gene TRBJ1-2; weak D call: TRBD1 (5 bases). The V gene lost 3 bases and the J gene lost 4 bases, with 15 bases spanning the gap. The CDR3 loop spans 14 amino acids. Germline V gives CDR1 DFQATT, CDR2 SNEGSKA (reference sequence).